The 27 T cell receptor beta chains below come from one sample, sequenced in a study of cytomegalovirus exposure and HLA in healthy donors. With 60 Vbeta and 13 Jbeta primers, the PCR was carried out. Some clones are missing from TCRdb's copy, which holds only in-frame ones; the method was immunoSEQ multiplex PCR. The sample comprises 150,000 or so clones, roughly 82% of which are singletons, and approximately 6.3% rests with the top ten. Material: PBMCs. These receptors originate from a woman aged 45-65 years in good health and CMV-seropositive.

This clone was recorded a few times. The chain recombines TRBV28 with TRBJ2-7; TRBD1 aligns across 10 bases. With V trimmed by 4 bases and J by 7 bases, 7 bases remained unmatched. Germline V gene data show CDR1 as MDHEN and CDR2 as SYDVKM. This CDR3 spans 14 amino acids. CDR3 DNA sequence: TGTGCCAGCAGTTCGACAGGGGGCAAACGGGAGCAGTACTTC. Encoded protein: CASSSTGGKREQYF.

This chain links TRBV7-2 with TRBJ1-2; 12 bases map to TRBD1. After removal of 1 base from V and 8 bases from J, the junction contained 5 bases not matched to a gene. The CDR3 extends over 15 amino acids. Germline V lookup: CDR1 SGHTA, CDR2 FQGNSA. In DNA form, the CDR3 reads TGTGCCAGCAGCTTAGTGGGACAGGGGGCAGGAGGCTACACCTTC. Translating gives CASSLVGQGAGGYTF.

In this sample, this clone turned up once. The chain is built from TRBV28 and TRBJ1-1, with TRBD1 matching over 10 bases. CDR3 length: 14 residues. J was trimmed by 5 bases and V by 5 bases; bases with no gene match: 5. Germline CDR1 reads MDHEN; CDR2 reads SYDVKM. The CDR3, as DNA: TGTGCCAGCAGTCTGACAGGGGGCGGGACTGAAGCTTTCTTT. It translates to CASSLTGGGTEAFF.

This clone was observed a single time. V is TRBV2 and J is TRBJ1-1, with 8 bases fitting TRBD1. V was pared by 4 bases and J by 6 bases, with 4 bases of the junction left unmatched. This CDR3 has 13 amino acids. The germline V gene has CDR1 SNHLY and CDR2 FYNNEI. CDR3 sequence: CASSGTGHAEAFF. The CDR3 DNA sequence: TGTGCCAGCAGTGGGACAGGGCATGCTGAAGCTTTCTTT. Drawing the rest from reference TRBV2 and TRBJ1-1, the complete variable domain is EPEVTQTPSHQVTQMGQEVILRCVPISNHLYFYWYRQILGQKVEFLVSFYNNEISEKSEIFDDQFSVERPDGSNFTLKIRSTKLEDSAMYFCASSGTGHAEAFFGQGTRLTVV.

The chain links TRBV2 to TRBJ1-4, with D unresolved. CDR3 size: 13 residues. Trimming stripped 3 bases from V and 4 bases from J, with 6 bases between. Germline V gene lookup returns CDR1 SNHLY and CDR2 FYNNEI. CDR3: CASSDDINEKLFF. In DNA form, the CDR3 reads TGTGCCAGCAGTGATGACATTAATGAAAAACTGTTTTTT.

J is TRBJ2-5 and V is TRBV13, with a weak D call TRBD2 (6 bases). Trimming pared 5 bases from V and 5 bases from J, leaving 12 bases between. CDR1 is PRHDT, CDR2 FYEKMQ, per germline (reference sequence). The length of the CDR3 is 13 residues. The CDR3 nucleotides read TGTGCCAGCAGCGTCGGGGGTGGCGAGACCCAGTACTTC. Protein: CASSVGGGETQYF.

The V gene is TRBV5-1, the J gene TRBJ1-1; TRBD1 aligns across 8 bases. V lost 4 bases to trimming and J lost 2 bases; unmatched junction nucleotides: 4. The germline V gene encodes CDR1 SGHRS and CDR2 YFSETQ. The CDR3 sequence is 14 residues long. The CDR3 loop is CASSEQGANTEAFF. CDR3 sequence (DNA): TGCGCCAGCAGCGAGCAGGGGGCAAACACTGAAGCTTTCTTT.

This chain connects TRBV25-1 to TRBJ2-7, with TRBD2 matching 8 bases. This CDR3 contains 15 residues. CDR1 MGHDK and CDR2 SYGVNS come from the germline V gene. With 3 bases clipped from V and 1 base from J, the junction kept 5 bases outside the gene matches. The CDR3 here is CASSDIAGPSYEQYF. DNA of the CDR3: TGTGCCAGCAGTGACATAGCGGGACCATCCTACGAGCAGTACTTC.

The V gene is TRBV10-1, the J gene TRBJ2-3, with D tentatively TRBD2 (6 bases). Germline CDR1 is WNHNN and CDR2 is SYGVQD (reference sequence). V lost 6 bases and J lost 3, with 16 bases in between. CDR3 length: 15 residues. CDR3 sequence reads: CASRVGLPRTDTQYF. The DNA of the CDR3 is TGCGCCAGCAGGGTGGGACTCCCCAGGACAGATACGCAGTATTTT.

The chain has TRBV6-6 and TRBJ1-2; the D gene is possibly TRBD1 (5 bases). The V end was cut by 7 bases, the J end by 4 bases, with 19 bases between. The germline CDR1 and CDR2 sequences are MNHNY and SVGAGI (reference sequence). CDR3 length equals 15 residues. The CDR3 reads CASNLQGPLTYGYTF. In DNA, the CDR3 is TGTGCCAGCAACCTCCAGGGTCCCCTAACCTATGGCTACACCTTC.

The rearrangement uses TRBV7-2 and TRBJ2-3, with D hard to call. CDR1 and CDR2 (germline): SGHTA, FQGNSA. With 4 bases removed from V and 2 bases from J, the gap between germline ends came to 4 bases. The CDR3 totals 12 residues. CDR3 bases: TGTGCCAGCAGCTCTTCCACAGATACGCAGTATTTT. Amino acid sequence: CASSSSTDTQYF.

The chain employs TRBV9 and TRBJ1-1; D uncertain. The CDR3 totals 13 residues. Germline values: CDR1 SGDLS, CDR2 YYNGEE. The V gene lost 6 bases and the J gene lost 3 bases, with 12 bases spanning the gap. The CDR3 sequence is CASTGREYTEAFF. DNA for the CDR3: TGTGCCAGCACCGGACGGGAGTACACTGAAGCTTTCTTT.

The rearrangement links TRBV9 to TRBJ2-7; D is uncertain. V was cut by 0 bases and J by 5 bases, with 12 bases left in between. Germline-derived CDR1 and CDR2 are SGDLS and YYNGEE. The CDR3 has 14 amino acids. The CDR3 bases are TGTGCCAGCAGCGTAGGAACCCTACCCCACGAGCAGTACTTC. The encoded protein is CASSVGTLPHEQYF.

Comment on this clone: An end of the junction does not agree with germline; a read error may underlie this. J is TRBJ1-1 and V is TRBV5-3; the D is unclear. TRBV5-3 is known as an ORF, though its function is uncertain. The CDR3 loop spans 18 amino acids. The CDR3 DNA follows: TGTGCCAGAAACTTGTCGGTTTCCGTGCCTGTGCTGAACACTGAAGCTTTCTTT. Protein sequence: CARNLSVSVPVLNTEAFF.

The J gene is TRBJ2-2, the V gene TRBV29-1; possibly TRBD2 for D (7 bases). Germline CDR1 reads SQVTM; CDR2 reads ANQGSEA. The CDR3 spans 13 residues. This CDR3 reads CTVGGPNTGELFF. The CDR3 DNA sequence: TGCACCGTCGGGGGGCCGAACACCGGGGAGCTGTTTTTT.

The CDR3 here is CASSEPRTGGAGELFF. The CDR3 region has the DNA TGTGCCAGCAGTGAACCGAGGACAGGGGGGGCCGGGGAGCTGTTTTTT. The V gene is TRBV6-1, the J gene TRBJ2-2; the match to TRBD1 covers 10 bases. CDR3 length: 16 amino acids. The J segment lost 6 bases and the V segment lost 2 bases, leaving 6 bases of the junction unmatched. Germline CDR1 is MNHNS and CDR2 is SASEGT.

V usage is TRBV9 and J usage is TRBJ1-5; possibly TRBD1 for D (5 bases). Germline values: CDR1 SGDLS, CDR2 YYNGEE. V was cut by 0 bases and J by 2 bases, with 9 bases left in between. This CDR3 contains 15 residues. The CDR3 nucleotides read TGTGCCAGCAGCGTAGGGGGGGGAGGCAATCAGCCCCAGCATTTT. Translation: CASSVGGGGNQPQHF.

The chain employs TRBV29-1 and TRBJ1-5, with D uncertain. The V and J ends lost 4 bases and 4 bases respectively, with 11 bases between them. Looked up from germline, CDR1 is SQVTM and CDR2 is ANQGSEA. This CDR3 contains 13 residues. The CDR3 bases are TGCAGCGTTGTGGCAGGAACGAATCAGCCCCAGCATTTT. This gives the protein CSVVAGTNQPQHF. Complete variable domain (other parts from reference TRBV29-1 and TRBJ1-5): SAVISQKPSRDICQRGTSLTIQCQVDSQVTMMFWYRQQPGQSLTLIATANQGSEATYESGFVIDKFPISRPNLTFSTLTVSNMSPEDSSIYLCSVVAGTNQPQHFGDGTRLSIL.

V is TRBV4-1 and J is TRBJ1-3; no clear D. The CDR3 sequence is 16 residues long. Germline lookup yields CDR1 MGHRA and CDR2 YSYEKL. Trimming took off 3 bases at V and 1 base at J, with 13 bases between the two ends. The CDR3 DNA reads TGCGCCAGCAGCCAGCGAGCGGTCCCGTCTGGAAACACCATATATTTT. Amino acids: CASSQRAVPSGNTIYF.

J is TRBJ1-5 and V is TRBV10-2; perhaps TRBD1 as D (6 bases). The CDR3 sequence is 15 residues long. The V and J ends lost 3 bases and 4 bases respectively, with 13 bases between them. Looked up from germline, CDR1 is WSHSY and CDR2 is SAAADI. The CDR3 DNA reads TGCGCCAGCAGTGAAACAGGGCGTTTTAATCAGCCCCAGCATTTT. Its translation: CASSETGRFNQPQHF.

V is TRBV5-8 and J is TRBJ1-2; 7 bases match TRBD1. Trimming cost V 0 bases and J 1 base; bases outside gene matches: 3. CDR3 size: 15 residues. Germline V gene data show CDR1 as SGHTS and CDR2 as YDEGEE. The CDR3 DNA is TGTGCCAGCAGCTTGGGGACAGGCGGTAACTATGGCTACACCTTC. Protein sequence: CASSLGTGGNYGYTF.

V gene TRBV30 combines with J gene TRBJ2-7; 12 bases agree with TRBD1. This CDR3 region has 15 residues. Per the germline V gene, CDR1 is GTSNPN and CDR2 is SVGIG (reference sequence). Losses at the gene ends were 2 bases for V and 3 bases for J; bases not matched to a gene: 5. CDR3 in DNA: TGTGCCTGGAGTAGAGGGACAGGGGGCTTCTACGAGCAGTACTTC. Translation: CAWSRGTGGFYEQYF.

The chain has TRBV19 and TRBJ2-6, with a possible D match to TRBD1 (6 bases). Trimming stripped 2 bases from V and 2 bases from J, with 7 bases between. Germline assignment: CDR1 LNHDA and CDR2 SQIVND (reference sequence). The CDR3 runs 15 residues. The CDR3 coding sequence is TGTGCCAGTAGTATACAGGGGCCTGGGGCCAACGTCCTGACTTTC. This translates into CASSIQGPGANVLTF. Drawing the rest from reference TRBV19 and TRBJ2-6, the complete variable domain is DGGITQSPKYLFRKEGQNVTLSCEQNLNHDAMYWYRQDPGQGLRLIYYSQIVNDFQKGDIAEGYSVSREKKESFPLTVTSAQKNPTAFYLCASSIQGPGANVLTFGAGSRLTVL.

Concerning this clone: Other DNA sequences in the same sample also yield this CDR3. V is TRBV9 and J is TRBJ1-6, with D possibly matching TRBD1 (5 bases). The CDR3 extends over 17 amino acids. V gave up 4 bases and J gave up 1 base, with 15 bases separating them. In germline, CDR1 is SGDLS, CDR2 YYNGEE. This CDR3 reads CASSPDSRLSYNSPLHF. CDR3 nucleotide sequence: TGTGCCAGCAGCCCCGACAGTCGTCTTTCCTATAATTCACCCCTCCACTTT.

The CDR3 here is CASSLNTLASGGLPNTGELFF. In DNA, the CDR3 is TGCGCCAGCAGCTTGAACACGTTGGCTAGCGGGGGGCTCCCGAACACCGGGGAGCTGTTTTTT. The chain joins TRBV5-1 to TRBJ2-2; 11 bases match TRBD2. The CDR3 extends over 21 amino acids. J was trimmed by 0 bases and V by 1 base; bases with no gene match: 14. Looked up from germline, CDR1 is SGHRS and CDR2 is YFSETQ.

On this clone: At one end the junction does not follow the germline gene, possibly because of a read error. This specimen includes other DNA sequences encoding the same CDR3. This chain links TRBV7-2 with TRBJ1-3, with a possible D match to TRBD1 (6 bases). There are 14 residues in the CDR3. From germline, CDR1 is SGHTA and CDR2 FQGNSA. Here the CDR3 reads CASSDRSSGNTIYF. CDR3 in DNA: TGTGCCAGCAGCGACAGGTCCTCTGGAAATACCATATATTTT.

This clone was seen more than once but under ten times. Written as DNA, the CDR3 is TGTGCCAGCAGCCGTGACCGGGACAGGACCCGGGAGCAGTACTTC. Its protein product is CASSRDRDRTREQYF. The chain carries TRBV5-5 and TRBJ2-7; 8 positions match TRBD1. CDR3 length: 15 amino acids. With 4 bases clipped from V and 7 bases from J, the junction kept 13 bases outside the gene matches. Germline V gene sequence: CDR1 SGHKS, CDR2 YYEKEE (reference sequence). Using reference TRBV5-5 and TRBJ2-7 for the parts outside the CDR3, the full variable domain is DAGVTQSPTHLIKTRGQQVTLRCSPISGHKSVSWYQQVLGQGPQFIFQYYEKEERGRGNFPDRFSARQFPNYSSELNVNALLLGDSALYLCASSRDRDRTREQYFGPGTRLTVT.